The rows below give T cell receptor beta chains drawn from one sample of a study of metastatic and nonmetastatic thyroid tumors. TCRdb recomputed clones from the PCR reads via MiXCR. The data hold roughly 40,000 clones, with 9.5% to 13% observed a single time. The sample consisted of blood. The receptors here all came from a male donor with papillary thyroid cancer or a benign thyroid nodule (not recorded which). Some clones in this sample may be carry-over from other donors' samples. CDR3s include the opening cysteine and the closing phenylalanine or tryptophan. The D gene is left open where the match is weak. Part of the rows lack a size; the others show once, few, many or a class for expanded clones.

D gene	V gene	CDR3 length	J gene	clone size	CDR3 DNA	CDR3 protein
NA	TRBV28	14	TRBJ1-2	NA	TGTGCCAGCAGTTTACGGACGGGTATCTATGGCTACACCTTC	CASSLRTGIYGYTF
TRBD2	TRBV4-3	16	TRBJ2-1	many	TGCGCCAGCAGCCAGGGACTAGCGGGAGGGCAGAATGAGCAGTTCTTC	CASSQGLAGGQNEQFF
TRBD2	TRBV2	17	TRBJ2-3	many	TGTGCCAGCAGTGAAGATTTTACTAGCGGGGAATCAGATACGCAGTATTTT	CASSEDFTSGESDTQYF
NA	TRBV19	20	TRBJ1-4	many	TGTGCCAGTAGACCCATAGGGTGGGGCAGCTCCCCCGCAACTAATGAAAAACTGTTTTTT	CASRPIGWGSSPATNEKLFF
NA	TRBV6-1	13	TRBJ1-4	NA	TGTGCCAACACGGTGAATTATCGGGAAAAACTGTTTTTT	CANTVNYREKLFF
NA	TRBV24-1	15	TRBJ2-3	many	TGTGCCACCAGTGATTTCCCGGGGCCAGTTGGTACGCAGTATTTT	CATSDFPGPVGTQYF
TRBD2	TRBV4-1	17	TRBJ2-7	many	TGCGCCAGCAGCCAAGAATTTTGGACTAGCGGGAGCGACGAGCAGTACTTC	CASSQEFWTSGSDEQYF
NA	TRBV18	12	TRBJ1-4	many	TGTGCCAGTAGAGCAACTAATGAAAAACTGTTTTTT	CASRATNEKLFF
TRBD2	TRBV30	14	TRBJ2-3	many	TGTGCCTGGAGTGACGGGGCGGGAGCAGATACGCAGTATTTT	CAWSDGAGADTQYF
TRBD2	TRBV10-2	16	TRBJ2-7	many	TGCGCCAGCAGTGAGTCCGGGACTAGCGGGGACTACGAGCAGTACTTC	CASSESGTSGDYEQYF